The 29 T cell receptor beta chains below were found in one sample sequenced in a study of T cell responses to AZD1222 COVID-19 vaccine. The repertoire was sequenced with immunoSEQ multiplex PCR; TCRdb's copy has only in-frame clones and lacks some. The sample has fewer than 200,000 clones; 85% to 90% are singletons. This specimen consisted of peripheral blood, obtained on day 0 of AZD1222 vaccination. These receptors were collected from an adult in good health.

This chain connects TRBV19 to TRBJ1-3, with D possibly matching TRBD1 (6 bases). Germline-derived CDR1 and CDR2 are LNHDA and SQIVND (reference sequence). CDR3 length: 16 amino acids. Trimming took off 7 bases at V and 0 bases at J, with 16 bases between the two ends. The CDR3 DNA follows: TGTGCCAGTATGAGTTTGAACAGGGCCTCTGGAAACACCATATATTTT. As protein: CASMSLNRASGNTIYF.

The V and J genes are TRBV7-9 and TRBJ2-3; D call uncertain. The CDR3 is made up of 15 amino acids. Germline CDR1 and CDR2: SEHNR and FQNEAQ (reference sequence). V was trimmed by 2 bases and J by 0 bases, leaving 9 bases between them. CDR3 bases: TGTGCCAGCAGCTTACGAGCGCCTAGCACAGATACGCAGTATTTT. Amino acid sequence: CASSLRAPSTDTQYF. Together with reference TRBV7-9 and TRBJ2-3, the CDR3 gives the full variable domain: DTGVSQNPRHKITKRGQNVTFRCDPISEHNRLYWYRQTLGQGPEFLTYFQNEAQLEKSRLLSDRFSAERPKGSFSTLEIQRTEQGDSAMYLCASSLRAPSTDTQYFGPGTRLTVL.

Here the CDR3 DNA reads TGTGCCAGTAGTCCTATAGACAGGGGGAGCAATCAGCCCCAGCATTTT. The encoded protein is CASSPIDRGSNQPQHF. The chain combines TRBV19 with TRBJ1-5; TRBD1 matches 9 bases. CDR3 length: 16 amino acids. The V gene end was trimmed by 5 bases and the J gene end by 1 base; junction bases not matched to a gene: 6. Germline CDR1 reads LNHDA; CDR2 reads SQIVND (reference sequence).

The chain couples TRBV18 to TRBJ1-1; weak D call: TRBD1 (6 bases). The CDR3 covers 14 residues. V lost 2 bases and J 1 base, leaving 8 bases between the germline ends. Germline values: CDR1 KGHSH, CDR2 LQKENI. The CDR3: CASSPGGQNTEAFF. In DNA, the CDR3 is TGTGCCAGCTCACCAGGGGGCCAGAACACTGAAGCTTTCTTT.

V gene TRBV30 combines with J gene TRBJ2-7; D ambiguous. In germline, CDR1 is GTSNPN, CDR2 SVGIG (reference sequence). With 2 bases removed from V and 3 bases from J, the gap between germline ends came to 5 bases. The CDR3 is 11 residues long. CDR3 bases: TGTGCCTGGAGTCCGAACTACGAGCAGTACTTC. This sequence encodes CAWSPNYEQYF.

This clone was observed a single time. The chain joins TRBV4-3 to TRBJ2-2; no reliable D call. Germline loops: CDR1 LGHNA, CDR2 YSLEER. CDR3 length equals 18 residues. V dropped 0 bases and J dropped 0 bases, with 14 bases sitting between them. The CDR3 reads CASSQDILGSANTGELFF. CDR3 in DNA: TGCGCCAGCAGCCAAGATATTTTGGGCAGCGCGAACACCGGGGAGCTGTTTTTT.

This clone appeared a single time. V and J are TRBV9 and TRBJ2-7; 15 nucleotides align to TRBD2. Germline V CDR1 and CDR2: SGDLS, YYNGEE. The CDR3 contains 15 residues. The V and J ends lost 3 bases and 5 bases, in that order; junction bases with no gene match: 3. CDR3 DNA: TGTGCCAGCAGCGCTGGACTAGCGGGAGGGGACGAGCAGTACTTC. Translated: CASSAGLAGGDEQYF.

This chain connects TRBV7-2 to TRBJ1-5, with D perhaps TRBD1 (5 bases). Trimming took off 2 bases at V and 1 base at J, with 15 bases between the two ends. There are 17 residues in the CDR3. CDR1 is SGHTA and CDR2 is FQGNSA in the germline V gene. CDR3 protein: CASSLRGVGRSNQPQHF. The CDR3 DNA is TGTGCCAGCAGCTTAAGGGGAGTAGGAAGAAGCAATCAGCCCCAGCATTTT. The full variable domain, completed using reference TRBV7-2 and TRBJ1-5, is GAGVSQSPSNKVTEKGKDVELRCDPISGHTALYWYRQSLGQGLEFLIYFQGNSAPDKSGLPSDRFSAERTGGSVSTLTIQRTQQEDSAVYLCASSLRGVGRSNQPQHFGDGTRLSIL.

The CDR3 spells CASSPGVTDTQYF. CDR3 DNA sequence: TGTGCCAGCTCACCAGGGGTGACAGATACGCAGTATTTT. The chain couples TRBV18 to TRBJ2-3, with D hard to call. Germline assignment: CDR1 KGHSH and CDR2 LQKENI. V lost 2 bases and J lost 3, with 6 bases in between. The CDR3 sequence is 13 residues long.

The gene calls are TRBV6-1 and TRBJ1-2, with no clear D. V shed 0 bases and J shed 4 bases, with 15 bases lying between them. Per the germline V gene, CDR1 is MNHNS and CDR2 is SASEGT. The CDR3 runs 16 residues. DNA for the CDR3: TGTGCCAGCAGTGAAGCAAGATCGCGAGGGTTCTATGGCTACACCTTC. Residues: CASSEARSRGFYGYTF.

This chain links TRBV30 with TRBJ2-7; tentatively, D is TRBD1 (5 bases). The length of the CDR3 is 13 residues. In germline, CDR1 is GTSNPN, CDR2 SVGIG (reference sequence). V shed 6 bases and J shed 0 bases, with 12 bases lying between them. The CDR3 loop reads CACWAGSSYEQYF. Here the CDR3 DNA reads TGTGCCTGTTGGGCAGGGTCCTCCTACGAGCAGTACTTC.

This clone occurred a few times. CDR3 protein: CASSERFGNPYEQYF. CDR3 nucleotide sequence: TGTGCCAGCAGTGAAAGGTTCGGTAACCCCTACGAGCAGTACTTC. The rearrangement links TRBV6-1 to TRBJ2-7, with no clear D. This CDR3 has 15 residues. V lost 2 bases and J lost 2, with 13 bases in between. Germline V lookup: CDR1 MNHNS, CDR2 SASEGT.

This clone was detected once. The rearrangement uses TRBV6-2 or TRBV6-3 and TRBJ1-4, with 8 bases matching TRBD1. Germline loops: CDR1 MNHEY, CDR2 SVGEGT. Losses at the gene ends were 1 base for V and 2 bases for J; bases not matched to a gene: 6. This CDR3 is 17 amino acids long. Written as DNA, the CDR3 is TGTGCCAGCAGTTACTTAAGGACAGGGAAGACTAATGAAAAACTGTTTTTT. Translation gives CASSYLRTGKTNEKLFF.

The V call is TRBV6-5, the J call TRBJ1-3, with D unclear. The CDR3 spans 15 residues. Germline CDR1 and CDR2: MNHEY and SVGAGI. The germline V and J ends were trimmed by 3 bases and 0 bases, with 9 bases remaining between them. The CDR3 here is CASSYDGRSGNTIYF. The CDR3 DNA sequence: TGTGCCAGCAGTTATGATGGACGCTCTGGAAACACCATATATTTT.

CDR3 sequence (DNA): TGCGCCAGCAGCTTCTTGATGAGCGGGAGACGCGGTGAGCAGTTCTTC. It yields the protein CASSFLMSGRRGEQFF. This rearrangement joins TRBV5-1 to TRBJ2-1, with TRBD2 matching 8 bases. The CDR3 sequence is 16 residues long. Germline values: CDR1 SGHRS, CDR2 YFSETQ. The V and J ends lost 2 bases and 9 bases, in that order; junction bases with no gene match: 13.

CDR3 sequence (DNA): TGTGCCAGCAGCCCAACTATGGGGGGAAGGAACACTGAAGCTTTCTTT. Translated, it gives CASSPTMGGRNTEAFF. The chain couples TRBV9 to TRBJ1-1, with a tentative D call TRBD1 (5 bases). Germline assignment: CDR1 SGDLS and CDR2 YYNGEE. The V end lost 4 bases, the J end lost 1 base, and 17 bases lay between the germline ends. The CDR3 spans 16 residues.

The V and J genes are TRBV3-1 (or the pseudogene TRBV3-2) and TRBJ1-6; maybe TRBD1 (6 bases). Trimming shortened V by 0 bases and J by 4 bases, and 10 bases separated the two germline ends. Germline CDR1 reads LGHDT; CDR2 reads YNNKEL (reference sequence). The CDR3 length is 16 residues. CDR3 region: CASSQDLGGYNSPLHF. DNA of the CDR3: TGTGCCAGCAGCCAAGATTTAGGGGGATATAATTCACCCCTCCACTTT.

V usage is TRBV5-4 and J usage is TRBJ1-1; D unclear. The CDR3 has 13 residues. Germline-derived CDR1 and CDR2 are SGHNT and YYREEE (reference sequence). V lost 2 bases to trimming and J lost 2 bases, with 7 bases between them. The DNA of the CDR3 is TGTGCCAGCAGCTTTAGGAGCAACACTGAAGCTTTCTTT. Its translation is CASSFRSNTEAFF.

This clone is a singleton in its sample. The J gene is TRBJ2-1, the V gene TRBV24-1; TRBD2 aligns across 11 bases. The CDR3 is made up of 13 amino acids. The V gene's germline CDR1 is KGHDR and CDR2 SFDVKD. The junction had 9 bases not matched to a gene; V was cut back by 11 bases and J by 10 bases. The CDR3 spells CASRLAGPWEQFF. The DNA of the CDR3 is TGTGCCAGCAGACTAGCGGGGCCCTGGGAGCAGTTCTTC.

The chain carries TRBV4-3 and TRBJ1-2, with D tentatively TRBD1 (5 bases). The CDR3 is made up of 15 amino acids. Trimming cost V 1 base and J 8 bases, with 17 bases left between them. Germline CDR1 is LGHNA and CDR2 is YSLEER. DNA for the CDR3: TGCGCCAGCAGCCAAGCCTATACGGGGGGGAGAGGCTACACCTTC. This gives the protein CASSQAYTGGRGYTF.

The chain couples TRBV6-5 to TRBJ2-7; D is unclear. Deletions cut 3 bases from V and 0 bases from J, with 9 bases between. CDR3 length: 14 residues. Germline V gene data show CDR1 as MNHEY and CDR2 as SVGAGI. The CDR3 region has the DNA TGTGCCAGCAGTTATCAACGCAGCTCCTACGAGCAGTACTTC. This sequence encodes CASSYQRSSYEQYF.

Only a few counts were recorded for this clone. The chain carries TRBV5-1 and TRBJ1-1, with D tentatively TRBD1 (5 bases). The CDR3 extends over 14 amino acids. Per germline, CDR1 SGHRS and CDR2 YFSETQ. V gave up 4 bases and J gave up 3 bases, with 13 bases separating them. This CDR3 reads CASSPPGGHTEAFF. The CDR3 DNA reads TGCGCCAGCAGCCCCCCGGGGGGACACACTGAAGCTTTCTTT.

This clone was seen just once. J is TRBJ2-7 and V is TRBV28; 9 bases match TRBD1. V shed 5 bases, J shed 2 bases, and the junction held 7 bases outside the gene matches. CDR1 and CDR2 from the germline V gene are MDHEN and SYDVKM. The CDR3 runs 15 residues. The CDR3 is CASSPRDRVTYEQYF. DNA of the CDR3: TGTGCCAGCAGTCCCCGGGACAGGGTAACCTACGAGCAGTACTTC.

The rearrangement uses TRBV12-3 or TRBV12-4 and TRBJ2-7, with unresolved D. CDR3 length: 11 amino acids. Trimming shortened V by 3 bases and J by 3 bases, and 3 bases separated the two germline ends. The CDR3 loop is CASSFRYEQYF. Written as DNA, the CDR3 is TGTGCCAGCAGTTTTCGCTACGAGCAGTACTTC.

The V and J genes are TRBV7-2 and TRBJ1-2, with 9 bases identical to TRBD1. The germline gives CDR1 SGHTA, CDR2 FQGNSA. This CDR3 spans 14 amino acids. V shed 2 bases and J 8 bases; nucleotides not matched to a gene: 6. CDR3 amino acids: CASSLTGGAEGYTF. CDR3 sequence (DNA): TGTGCCAGCAGCTTAACAGGGGGCGCAGAGGGCTACACCTTC.

The CDR3 protein is CASRLGRSEAFF. The CDR3 DNA is TGTGCCAGCCGCCTGGGCAGATCTGAAGCTTTCTTT. The chain employs TRBV28 and TRBJ1-1; D is undetermined. This CDR3 contains 12 residues. Germline values: CDR1 MDHEN, CDR2 SYDVKM. Trimming pared 8 bases from V and 6 bases from J, leaving 13 bases between.

As for this clone: Germline and junction disagree at one end, which may indicate a read error. The rearrangement uses TRBV7-2 and TRBJ1-6, with TRBD1 matching 10 bases. Germline CDR1 SGHTA, CDR2 FQGNSA. The CDR3 loop spans 14 amino acids. The CDR3 protein is CASGGQGYKSPLHF. The CDR3 DNA reads as TGTGCCAGCGGGGGACAGGGGTATAAGTCACCCCTCCACTTT. Based on the CDR3 plus reference TRBV7-2 and TRBJ1-6, the full variable domain is GAGVSQSPSNKVTEKGKDVELRCDPISGHTALYWYRQSLGQGLEFLIYFQGNSAPDKSGLPSDRFSAERTGGSVSTLTIQRTQQEDSAVYLCASGGQGYKSPLHFGNGTRLTVT.

This clone has just one count. The chain recombines TRBV6-1 with TRBJ1-4; possibly TRBD1 for D (6 bases). Germline CDR1 MNHNS, CDR2 SASEGT. Trimming removed 3 bases from V and 6 bases from J, with 17 bases in between. This CDR3 contains 16 residues. Written as DNA, the CDR3 is TGTGCCAGCAGTGAGTTCTTGAAGGGGGGTTATGAAAAACTGTTTTTT. Protein sequence: CASSEFLKGGYEKLFF.

The chain couples TRBV27 to TRBJ1-5; possibly TRBD1 for D (5 bases). Deletions cut 8 bases from V and 5 bases from J, with 16 bases between. The germline gives CDR1 MNHEY, CDR2 SMNVEV (reference sequence). The CDR3 is 14 amino acids. The CDR3 DNA is TGTGCCAGCGGGGGTGACATCCAGGATCAGCCCCAGCATTTT. This sequence encodes CASGGDIQDQPQHF.